This T cell receptor (beta chain) is from a study of CD8 T cells in Susac syndrome. An amount of RNA that ranged from roughly 0.45 to 1 ug was reverse transcribed with random hexamers. TCRdb used MiXCR to reprocess the immunoSEQ multiplex PCR reads, holding one entry per CDR3 protein. The top ten hold roughly 0.5% of the sample, which has 45,000 to 60,000 distinct CDR3 sequences, 85% to 95% seen once. This CDR3 region has 13 residues. In germline, CDR1 is MNHEY, CDR2 SVGAGI. The V and J ends lost 2 bases and 4 bases respectively, with 5 bases between them. Relapsing-remitting disease, either stable or active, was present in the multiple sclerosis controls, who were treatment-naive patients.

The rearrangement joins TRBV6-5 to TRBJ2-2; unclear D gene. Sample: CD8+ T cells from PBMCs. The receptor was isolated from a human donor with multiple sclerosis. CDR3 region: CASSYGGTGELFF. CDR3 in DNA: TGTGCCAGCAGTTACGGTGGCACCGGGGAGCTGTTTTTT.